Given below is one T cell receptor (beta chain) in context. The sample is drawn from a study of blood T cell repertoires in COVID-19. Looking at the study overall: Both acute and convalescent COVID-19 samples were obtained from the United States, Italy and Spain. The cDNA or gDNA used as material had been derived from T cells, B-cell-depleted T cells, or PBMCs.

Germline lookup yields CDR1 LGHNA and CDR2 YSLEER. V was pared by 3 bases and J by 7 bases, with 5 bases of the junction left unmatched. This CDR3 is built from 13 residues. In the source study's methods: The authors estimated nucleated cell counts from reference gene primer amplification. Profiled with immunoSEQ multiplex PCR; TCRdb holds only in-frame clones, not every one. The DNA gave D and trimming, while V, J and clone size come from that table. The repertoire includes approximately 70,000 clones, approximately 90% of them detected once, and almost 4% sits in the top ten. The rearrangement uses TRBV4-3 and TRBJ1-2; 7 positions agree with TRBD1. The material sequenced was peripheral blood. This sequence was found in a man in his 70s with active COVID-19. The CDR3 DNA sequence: TGCGCCAGCAGCCATAGACAGGGTGGTGGCTACACCTTC. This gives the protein CASSHRQGGGYTF.